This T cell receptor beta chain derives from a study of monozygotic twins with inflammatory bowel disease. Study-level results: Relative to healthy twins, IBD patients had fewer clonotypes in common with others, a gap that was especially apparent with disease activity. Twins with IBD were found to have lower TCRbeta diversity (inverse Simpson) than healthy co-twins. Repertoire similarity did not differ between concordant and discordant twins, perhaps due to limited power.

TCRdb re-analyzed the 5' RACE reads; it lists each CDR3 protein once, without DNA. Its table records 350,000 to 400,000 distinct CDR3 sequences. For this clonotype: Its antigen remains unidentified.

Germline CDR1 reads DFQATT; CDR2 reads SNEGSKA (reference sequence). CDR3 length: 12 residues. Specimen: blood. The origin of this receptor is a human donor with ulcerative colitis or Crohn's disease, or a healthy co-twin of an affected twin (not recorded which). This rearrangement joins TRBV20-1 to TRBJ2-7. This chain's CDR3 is CSAREAAYEQYF.